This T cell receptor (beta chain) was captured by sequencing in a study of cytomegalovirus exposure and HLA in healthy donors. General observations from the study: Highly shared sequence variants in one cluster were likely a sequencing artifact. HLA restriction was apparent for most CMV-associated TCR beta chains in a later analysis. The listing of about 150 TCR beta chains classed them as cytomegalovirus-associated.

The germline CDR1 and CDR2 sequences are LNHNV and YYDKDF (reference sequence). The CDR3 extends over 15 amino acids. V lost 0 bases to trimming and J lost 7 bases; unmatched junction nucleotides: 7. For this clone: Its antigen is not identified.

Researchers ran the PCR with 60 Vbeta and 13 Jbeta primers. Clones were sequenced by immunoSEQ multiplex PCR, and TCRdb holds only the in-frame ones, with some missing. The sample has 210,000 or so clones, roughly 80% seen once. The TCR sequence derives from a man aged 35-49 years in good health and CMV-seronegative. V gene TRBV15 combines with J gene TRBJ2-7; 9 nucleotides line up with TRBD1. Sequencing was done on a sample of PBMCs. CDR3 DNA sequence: TGTGCCACCAGCAGAGATCGAACAGGGGGCGAGGAGCAGTACTTC. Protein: CATSRDRTGGEEQYF. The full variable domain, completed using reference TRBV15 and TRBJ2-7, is DAMVIQNPRYQVTQFGKPVTLSCSQTLNHNVMYWYQQKSSQAPKLLFHYYDKDFNNEADTPDNFQSRRPNTSFCFLDIRSPGLGDTAMYLCATSRDRTGGEEQYFGPGTRLTVT.